This T cell receptor beta chain was profiled in a study of response to subunit inactivated influenza vaccine. Overall study findings and caveats: Each seasonal influenza vaccination recruits few new T cells, the authors suggested.

Germline CDR1 MNHEY, CDR2 SVGEGT. The V gene end was trimmed by 0 bases and the J gene end by 7 bases; junction bases not matched to a gene: 3. The CDR3 sequence is 14 residues long. One entry per CDR3 protein, called by TCRdb with MiXCR from the RT-PCR reads. The sample has some 850,000 distinct CDR3 sequences, approximately 17% seen once; the top ten hold about a tenth. In regard to this clonotype: Antigen: not known.

Sequenced material: PBMCs from blood, taken less than 6 days after vaccination. The chain has TRBV6-2 or TRBV6-3 and TRBJ2-1; 7 bases line up with TRBD2. The clonotype comes from a man in his forties or fifties who received an inactivated influenza vaccine. CDR3 sequence reads: CASSYSSGTNEQFF. The CDR3 DNA sequence: TGTGCCAGCAGTTACTCGAGCGGGACTAATGAGCAGTTCTTC.